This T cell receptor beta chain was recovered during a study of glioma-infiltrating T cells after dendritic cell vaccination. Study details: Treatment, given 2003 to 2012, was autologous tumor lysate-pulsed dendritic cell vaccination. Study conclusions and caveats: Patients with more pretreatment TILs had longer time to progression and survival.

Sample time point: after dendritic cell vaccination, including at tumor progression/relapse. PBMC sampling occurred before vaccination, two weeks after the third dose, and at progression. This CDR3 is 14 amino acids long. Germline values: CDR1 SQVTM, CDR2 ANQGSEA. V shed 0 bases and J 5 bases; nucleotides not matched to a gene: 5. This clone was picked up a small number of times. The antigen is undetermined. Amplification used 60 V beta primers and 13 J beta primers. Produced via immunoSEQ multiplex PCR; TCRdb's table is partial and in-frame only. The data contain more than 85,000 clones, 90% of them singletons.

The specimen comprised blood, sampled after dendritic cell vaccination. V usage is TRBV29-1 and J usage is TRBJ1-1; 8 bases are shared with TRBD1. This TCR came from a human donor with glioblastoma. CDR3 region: CSVEDRGQGTEAFF. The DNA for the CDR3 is TGCAGCGTTGAAGATAGAGGACAGGGAACTGAAGCTTTCTTT.